This record covers a single TCR beta chain. Its target is not known. The assay was immunoSEQ multiplex PCR, and TCRdb's table has in-frame clones only and misses some. The sample shows about 89,000 clones, 85% to 90% of them seen only once. The data originate from a study of OX40 agonist ivuxolimab in advanced cancers. General study points: On average, CD8+ T cells showed a greater number of expanded clones than CD4+.

The V gene end was trimmed by 3 bases and the J gene end by 6 bases; junction bases not matched to a gene: 3. This CDR3 contains 15 residues. Germline-derived CDR1 and CDR2 are KGHSH and LQKENI. The V gene is TRBV18, the J gene TRBJ2-2, with 11 bases matching TRBD1. The receptor comes from an adult with an advanced solid tumor such as melanoma, head and neck, liver or kidney cancer. This sample comprised CD4+ or CD8+ T cells sorted from blood, obtained in a trial of the OX40 agonist ivuxolimab. CDR3 sequence (DNA): TGTGCCAGCTCACCTGGGACAGGGGGTGCCGGGGAGCTGTTTTTT. Amino acids: CASSPGTGGAGELFF.